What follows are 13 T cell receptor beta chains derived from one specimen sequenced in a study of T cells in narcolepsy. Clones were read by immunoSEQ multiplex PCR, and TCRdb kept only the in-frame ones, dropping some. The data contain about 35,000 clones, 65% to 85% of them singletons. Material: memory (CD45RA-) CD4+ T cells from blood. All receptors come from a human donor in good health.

The DNA for the CDR3 is TGCGCCAGCAGCGCGACAGGGGGCGAAAACATTCAGTACTTC. It codes for CASSATGGENIQYF. The chain has TRBV5-1 and TRBJ2-4, with TRBD1 matching over 10 bases. This CDR3 contains 14 residues. The trim removed 4 bases at V and 5 bases at J, leaving 3 bases unmatched. CDR1 is SGHRS, CDR2 YFSETQ, per germline.

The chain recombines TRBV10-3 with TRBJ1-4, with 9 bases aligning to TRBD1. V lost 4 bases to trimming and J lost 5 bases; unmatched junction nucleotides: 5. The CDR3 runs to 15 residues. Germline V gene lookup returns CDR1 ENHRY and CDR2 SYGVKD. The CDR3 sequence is CAISVGQGLNEKLFF. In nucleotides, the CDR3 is TGTGCCATCAGTGTGGGACAGGGACTAAATGAAAAACTGTTTTTT.

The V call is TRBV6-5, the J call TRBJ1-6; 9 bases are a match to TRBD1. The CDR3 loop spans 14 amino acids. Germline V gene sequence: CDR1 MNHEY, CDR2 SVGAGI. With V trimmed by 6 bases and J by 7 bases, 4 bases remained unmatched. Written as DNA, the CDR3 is TGTGCCAGCAGGGGGACAGGGACGAATTCACCCCTCCACTTT. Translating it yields CASRGTGTNSPLHF.

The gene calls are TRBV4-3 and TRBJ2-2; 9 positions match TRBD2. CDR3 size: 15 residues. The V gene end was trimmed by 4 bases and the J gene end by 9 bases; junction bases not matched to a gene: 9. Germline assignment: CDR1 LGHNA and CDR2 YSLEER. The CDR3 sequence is CASSPKTSGIRELFF. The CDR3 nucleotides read TGCGCCAGCAGCCCGAAGACTAGCGGCATTCGGGAGCTGTTTTTT.

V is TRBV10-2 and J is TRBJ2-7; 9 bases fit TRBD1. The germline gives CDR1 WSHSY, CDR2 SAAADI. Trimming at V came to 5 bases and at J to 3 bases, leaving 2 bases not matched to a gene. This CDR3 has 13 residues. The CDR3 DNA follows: TGCGCCAGCAGTCCGACAGGGGGCTACGAGCAGTACTTC. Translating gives CASSPTGGYEQYF.

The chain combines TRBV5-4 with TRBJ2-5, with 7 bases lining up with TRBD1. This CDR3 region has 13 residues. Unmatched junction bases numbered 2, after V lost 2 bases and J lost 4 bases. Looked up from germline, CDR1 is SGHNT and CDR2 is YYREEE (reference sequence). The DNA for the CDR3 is TGTGCCAGCAGCTTCGGGGACAGAGAGACCCAGTACTTC. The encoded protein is CASSFGDRETQYF.

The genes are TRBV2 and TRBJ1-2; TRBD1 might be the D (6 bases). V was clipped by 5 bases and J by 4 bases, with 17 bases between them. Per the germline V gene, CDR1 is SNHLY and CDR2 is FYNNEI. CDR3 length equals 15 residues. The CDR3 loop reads CASSQEGGIFYGYTF. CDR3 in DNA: TGTGCCAGCAGTCAAGAGGGGGGGATTTTCTATGGCTACACCTTC.

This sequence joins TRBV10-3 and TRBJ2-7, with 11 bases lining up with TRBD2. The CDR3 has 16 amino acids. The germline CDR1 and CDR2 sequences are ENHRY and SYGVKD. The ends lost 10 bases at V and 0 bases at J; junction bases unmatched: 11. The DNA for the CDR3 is TGTGCCACCGGCAAAGCCGGGACTAGCGGCTCCTACGAGCAGTACTTC. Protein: CATGKAGTSGSYEQYF.

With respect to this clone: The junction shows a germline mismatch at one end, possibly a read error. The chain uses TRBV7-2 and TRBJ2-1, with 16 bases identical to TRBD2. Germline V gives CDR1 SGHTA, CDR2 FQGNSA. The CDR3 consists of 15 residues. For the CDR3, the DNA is TGTGCCAGCACCTTAATGGGACTAGCGGGAGGGGGGCAGTTCTTC. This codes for CASTLMGLAGGGQFF.

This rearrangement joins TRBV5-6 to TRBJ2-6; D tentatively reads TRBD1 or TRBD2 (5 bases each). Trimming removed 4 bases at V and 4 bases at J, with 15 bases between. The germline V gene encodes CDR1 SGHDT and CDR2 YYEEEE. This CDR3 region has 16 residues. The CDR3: CASSTGWGSGANVLTF. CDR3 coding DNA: TGTGCCAGCAGCACGGGGTGGGGCTCCGGGGCCAACGTCCTGACTTTC.

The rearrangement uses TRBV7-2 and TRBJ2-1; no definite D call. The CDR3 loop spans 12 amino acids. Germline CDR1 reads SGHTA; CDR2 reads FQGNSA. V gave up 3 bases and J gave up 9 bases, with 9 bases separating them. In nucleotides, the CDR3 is TGTGCCAGCAGCTTTTCAGTCGGTGAGCAGTTCTTC. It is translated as CASSFSVGEQFF.

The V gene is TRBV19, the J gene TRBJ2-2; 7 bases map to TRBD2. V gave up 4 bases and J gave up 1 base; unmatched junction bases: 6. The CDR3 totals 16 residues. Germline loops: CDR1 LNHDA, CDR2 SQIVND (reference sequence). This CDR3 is CASSNSGTRNTGELFF. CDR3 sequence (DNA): TGTGCCAGTAGTAACAGCGGGACGAGGAACACCGGGGAGCTGTTTTTT. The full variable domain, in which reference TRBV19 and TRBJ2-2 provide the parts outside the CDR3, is DGGITQSPKYLFRKEGQNVTLSCEQNLNHDAMYWYRQDPGQGLRLIYYSQIVNDFQKGDIAEGYSVSREKKESFPLTVTSAQKNPTAFYLCASSNSGTRNTGELFFGEGSRLTVL.

The CDR3 DNA reads TGTGCCAGCAGGATTCTCCAGGGCGATGAGCAGTTCTTC. Protein product: CASRILQGDEQFF. The V call is TRBV28, the J call TRBJ2-1, with TRBD1 as a possible D gene (5 bases). Trimming removed 6 bases at V and 8 bases at J, with 14 bases between. CDR1 and CDR2 (germline): MDHEN, SYDVKM. CDR3 length equals 13 residues.